The rows below give T cell receptor beta chains drawn from one sample of a study of blood T cell repertoires in COVID-19. The method was immunoSEQ multiplex PCR; TCRdb's version includes in-frame clones alone and lacks a portion of them. The repertoire consists of some 50,000 clones, with roughly 80% occurring once and the leading ten covering 7.3%. Specimen: peripheral blood. The origin of the receptors is a man aged 35-49 years with acute or convalescent COVID-19. Each CDR3 is given with its conserved first and last residue. The order of the fields is V gene, clone size, J gene, CDR3 protein. Size tells how often a clone was seen (once, few, many) or the class of an expanded clone, and some rows leave it out.

TRBV6-5	few	TRBJ2-1	CASSSKRGQRYNEQFF
TRBV10-1	-	TRBJ1-4	CASSDRSPSREPTNEKLFF
TRBV7-6	-	TRBJ1-2	CASSPSPTGRGGYTF
TRBV3-1/TRBV3-2	once	TRBJ1-5	CASSQGSGVGNQPQHF
TRBV10-3	-	TRBJ2-3	CAIKQVAGTSDTQYF
TRBV18	-	TRBJ1-4	CASSPGQAREKLFF
TRBV7-8	-	TRBJ2-7	CASSRTGYEQYF
TRBV7-9	-	TRBJ1-1	CASSSRGQGQGGWNEAFF
TRBV19	-	TRBJ1-2	CASHTGGYGYTF
TRBV29-1	few	TRBJ1-1	CSVDPAGWKIRLEDTEAFF
TRBV20-1	few	TRBJ1-2	CSANSNYGYTF
TRBV21-1	-	TRBJ1-5	CASSKSRQVSNQPQHF
TRBV19	-	TRBJ2-3	CASRDPGQSTDTQYF
TRBV6-5	-	TRBJ1-3	CASSTTGYSGNTIYF
TRBV7-2	-	TRBJ1-1	CASSLIPNKNTEAFF
TRBV7-9	-	TRBJ2-7	CASSFAGGVYEQYF
TRBV5-6	-	TRBJ2-5	CASSPYQETQYF
TRBV14	-	TRBJ2-5	CASSQDLLAGNQETQYF
TRBV19	-	TRBJ2-7	CACGPWDRGPEQYF
TRBV12-3/TRBV12-4	once	TRBJ2-7	CASRGQGVDEQYF
TRBV25-1	once	TRBJ1-3	CASSEFEGNSGNTIYF
TRBV6-2/TRBV6-3	-	TRBJ1-5	CASSPPGQITSNQPQHF
TRBV2	-	TRBJ1-5	CASNTYRGNQPQHF
TRBV18	-	TRBJ2-7	CATSKGGLASYEQYF
TRBV19	-	TRBJ1-2	CASSTLTGTDGYTF
TRBV3-1/TRBV3-2	-	TRBJ1-1	CASSPSRGGDTEAFF
TRBV5-1	-	TRBJ1-2	CASSARTGGNGGYTF
TRBV7-3	-	TRBJ1-2	CASSQQPGQGHGYTF
TRBV9	-	TRBJ1-1	CASSGAEGGRLMNTEAFF
TRBV7-8	once	TRBJ1-4	CASSPRDRAGEKLFF
TRBV7-8	-	TRBJ2-3	CASSRPTTGEGTQYF
TRBV29-1	-	TRBJ2-4	CSVAQLAKNIQYF
TRBV6-2/TRBV6-3	-	TRBJ2-4	CASSRGLADGNIQYF
TRBV5-5	-	TRBJ1-1	CASSLTKGRAFF
TRBV11-2	-	TRBJ1-4	CASSRGTNEKLFF
TRBV5-8	-	TRBJ1-2	CASSVGPGNYGYTF
TRBV12-5	-	TRBJ2-5	CASGRNLRETQYF
TRBV3-1/TRBV3-2	few	TRBJ1-2	CASSQPGNGYTF
TRBV29-1	once	TRBJ2-3	CSANRVITDTQYF
TRBV7-2	-	TRBJ2-1	CASSPPSGGHNEQFF
TRBV5-1	-	TRBJ1-2	CASSLRGADYGYTF
TRBV30	-	TRBJ1-1	CAWSRGQTDQAFF
TRBV2	once	TRBJ1-6	CASSGEGARYSPLHF
TRBV27	-	TRBJ2-5	CASSFDRVGETQYF
TRBV6-1	-	TRBJ1-2	CASSEGVRGYGYTF
TRBV29-1	-	TRBJ2-5	CSVEPTTLATDGETQYF
TRBV10-1	-	TRBJ2-2	CASRKGTSGSNTGELFF
TRBV19	-	TRBJ1-1	CASSKPGMNTEAFF
TRBV7-3	-	TRBJ1-2	CASSLRGGENYGYTF
TRBV3-1/TRBV3-2	-	TRBJ1-1	CASSLTSPATEAFF
TRBV7-2	-	TRBJ2-2	CASSLGGTTNTGELFF
TRBV28	-	TRBJ2-3	CASSSRRGSIYTDTQYF